This T cell receptor (beta chain) was recorded in a study of human versus mouse CDR3 diversity and MHC coevolution. Points from the study as a whole: Human CDR3s averaged more deletions and insertions than mouse CDR3s. By iCHAO1, human TCR beta clonotypes numbered about 1.5 million, the most.

Notes on this clone: Its target is not known.

This CDR3 region has 15 residues. The germline V and J ends were trimmed by 6 bases and 1 base, with 16 bases remaining between them. Per germline, CDR1 MNHEY and CDR2 SMNVEV (reference sequence). Clones were sequenced by immunoSEQ multiplex PCR, and TCRdb holds only the in-frame ones, with some missing. The top ten hold around 18% of the sample, which has 60,000 or so clones, 94% seen once. Cells were CD45RO-negative CD62L-positive naive CD4 T cells sorted from PBMCs. The sample taken for sequencing was naive CD4+ T cells from blood. Subset denoted: CD45RO-negative CD62L-positive naive CD4 T cells. The chain is built from TRBV27 and TRBJ2-7, with D tentatively TRBD2 (5 bases). The TCR originated in a person in their sixties in good health. DNA for the CDR3: TGTGCCAGCAGGCCAGAACTAGGTGGTTCCTACGAGCAGTACTTC. Translation gives CASRPELGGSYEQYF.